This entry describes one TCR beta chain. No antigen is known for it. Base qualities are missing; no much larger clone stands one base away. The collaborating institutions used their own protocols to collect whole blood in K2EDTA tubes. For TCRbeta analysis, collaborator samples were shipped as frozen whole blood, as isolated PBMCs, or as DNA extracted from either sample type. TCRbeta CDR3 regions were amplified from genomic DNA using the immunoSEQ Assay, a bias-controlled multiplex PCR. In the authors' own workflow: Within the assay, amplification of reference gene primers was used to estimate how many nucleated cells each sample contained. To quantify the absolute abundance of each unique TCRbeta CDR3 rearrangement, sequence reads were collapsed and filtered. For each sample, productive Simpson clonality was calculated by taking the square root of Simpson's diversity index across productive rearrangements. The clones in this table, taken by TCRdb from immuneACCESS, are in-frame only. Not every clone is retained; where verified, under half of the shortfall comes from an unresolved V gene, and the cause of the rest is unknown. The V and J calls and clone size were taken over from that table, and D and trimming were inferred from the DNA. A total of about 60,000 clones appear in this sample, just under 85% of them only once. The ten largest clones capture approximately 3.4% of the sample.

These data belong to a study of blood T cell repertoires in COVID-19 (dated by TCRdb to the early 2020s). With regard to the full study: Samples covering the acute and convalescent phases of COVID-19 were provided by collaborators in the United States, Italy and Spain. The prospective study material was composed of cDNA or gDNA derived from T cells, B-cell-depleted T cells, or PBMCs. Subjects who had been exposed to COVID-19, were actively infected with it, or had recovered from it provided the deeply sampled blood TCRbeta repertoires that made up the dataset. The repertoires were released in a freely available public database meant as a resource for research on the immune response to SARS-CoV-2. The samples were drawn from two sources: the first 160 participants of the ongoing ImmuneRACE study, and 950 to 1,500 subjects contributed by 6 global collaborators. Nearly every sample came with metadata listing a de-identified subject ID, COVID-19 status, age in years and sex. HLA class I and class II types, where available, came from metadata supplied by the sample provider rather than from assay-based typing. Overall study results and their limits: The quantity of clinical and demographic metadata differed by source and by participant and was supplied without curation.

Sequencing input: peripheral blood. This clonotype was obtained from a man aged 55 to 70 with acute or convalescent COVID-19.

In nucleotides, the sequence is TGCGCCAGCAGCTTCGGGACAAACATGAACACTGAAGCTTTCTTT. It encodes CASSFGTNMNTEAFF. The chain is assembled from TRBV5-1 and TRBJ1-1; TRBD1 could be the D gene, as 6 bases match. A distance of 11 bases separates the germline ends of V and J, which lose 2 bases and 0 bases respectively. Sequences SGHRS (CDR1) and YFSETQ (CDR2) are obtained from the germline V gene. Taken from cysteine to phenylalanine, the CDR3 has 15 residues. Just the 45-base CDR3 DNA is kept, in frame starting at base 1.